This is a list of T cell receptor beta chains from one sample in a study of blood T cell repertoires in COVID-19. Clones were read by immunoSEQ multiplex PCR, and TCRdb kept only the in-frame ones, dropping some. The sample has hundreds of thousands of clones; 88% are singletons. Source material: PBMCs or T cells enriched from blood (not recorded which). The receptors originated from a woman aged 40 to 50 with acute COVID-19. Each CDR3 is given with its conserved first and last residue. Each record gives: clone size, D gene, J gene, V gene, CDR3 protein, CDR3 DNA. A D gene is named only where the DNA matches it firmly. Size values are once, few and many counts, or a class for expanded clones, and some rows have none.

clone size: -
D gene: -
J gene: TRBJ2-3
V gene: TRBV19
CDR3 protein: CASSAGPTYTQYF
CDR3 DNA: TGTGCCAGTAGTGCAGGGCCCACATATACGCAGTATTTT

clone size: -
D gene: -
J gene: TRBJ1-1
V gene: TRBV19
CDR3 protein: CASSEGVEDTEAFF
CDR3 DNA: TGTGCCAGTAGTGAGGGGGTGGAGGACACTGAAGCTTTCTTT

clone size: -
D gene: TRBD2
J gene: TRBJ2-3
V gene: TRBV4-2
CDR3 protein: CASSQDGRGGAKDTQYF
CDR3 DNA: TGTGCCAGCAGCCAGGATGGCCGCGGGGGGGCAAAAGATACGCAGTATTTT

clone size: once
D gene: TRBD1
J gene: TRBJ2-7
V gene: TRBV5-1
CDR3 protein: CASSWTGDEQYF
CDR3 DNA: TGCGCCAGCAGCTGGACAGGCGACGAGCAGTACTTC

clone size: -
D gene: TRBD1
J gene: TRBJ1-2
V gene: TRBV7-9
CDR3 protein: CASSSGQQFGGYTF
CDR3 DNA: TGTGCCAGCAGCTCGGGACAGCAATTCGGTGGCTACACCTTC

clone size: -
D gene: TRBD2
J gene: TRBJ2-5
V gene: TRBV2
CDR3 protein: CATKRGDTAQETQYF
CDR3 DNA: TGTGCCACCAAGCGGGGGGACACGGCCCAAGAGACCCAGTACTTC

clone size: -
D gene: -
J gene: TRBJ2-3
V gene: TRBV19
CDR3 protein: CASSPQGAADTQYF
CDR3 DNA: TGTGCCAGTAGTCCACAAGGGGCCGCAGATACGCAGTATTTT

clone size: once
D gene: -
J gene: TRBJ1-1
V gene: TRBV7-9
CDR3 protein: CASSLPQPRGGAFF
CDR3 DNA: TGTGCCAGCAGCTTACCCCAACCGCGGGGGGGAGCTTTCTTT

clone size: -
D gene: -
J gene: TRBJ1-1
V gene: TRBV28
CDR3 protein: CASSFESRGPTEAFF
CDR3 DNA: TGTGCCAGCAGTTTTGAATCCAGGGGACCGACTGAAGCTTTCTTT

clone size: few
D gene: TRBD1
J gene: TRBJ1-2
V gene: TRBV6-5
CDR3 protein: CASSYSRQGESYTF
CDR3 DNA: TGTGCCAGCAGTTACTCGAGGCAGGGGGAGAGCTACACCTTC

clone size: few
D gene: TRBD1
J gene: TRBJ1-5
V gene: TRBV7-2
CDR3 protein: CASSRTGGNQPQHF
CDR3 DNA: TGTGCCAGCAGCCGGACAGGGGGCAATCAGCCCCAGCATTTT

clone size: -
D gene: TRBD2
J gene: TRBJ2-7
V gene: TRBV6-1
CDR3 protein: CASSEDGGGGYEQYF
CDR3 DNA: TGTGCCAGCAGTGAAGATGGCGGGGGGGGGTACGAGCAGTACTTC